Shown below are 4 T cell receptor beta chains from a single sample sequenced in a study of T cell therapy after organ transplantation. Time point indicated: 20-29 weeks after completion of therapy. Repertoires were generated with immunoSEQ multiplex PCR, while TCRdb's copy carries only in-frame clones and drops some. Of about 17,000 clones listed, 85% are singletons. These receptors are not linked to any known antigen. The sample in question was CD8+ T cells from blood, obtained after autologous CMV-specific T cell therapy. These receptors were taken from a human patient who had received a solid organ transplant and had CMV disease. T cells may partly derive from the graft donor.

The chain recombines TRBV5-1 with TRBJ1-1; D is perhaps TRBD1 (6 bases). V shed 2 bases and J shed 3 bases, with 8 bases lying between them. Germline lookup yields CDR1 SGHRS and CDR2 YFSETQ. The CDR3 extends over 13 amino acids. The CDR3 reads CASSFSGDTEAFF. Written as DNA, the CDR3 is TGCGCCAGCAGCTTCTCAGGGGACACTGAAGCTTTCTTT. The entire variable domain, with the rest obtained from reference TRBV5-1 and TRBJ1-1, is as follows: KAGVTQTPRYLIKTRGQQVTLSCSPISGHRSVSWYQQTPGQGLQFLFEYFSETQRNKGNFPGRFSGRQFSNSRSEMNVSTLELGDSALYLCASSFSGDTEAFFGQGTRLTVV.

A few counts support this clone. Distinct nucleotide sequences in the sample also encode this CDR3. The chain combines TRBV2 with TRBJ2-1, with D possibly TRBD2 on 6 matching bases. The CDR3 runs 13 residues. Looked up from germline, CDR1 is SNHLY and CDR2 is FYNNEI. The V and J ends lost 4 bases and 4 bases respectively, with 8 bases between them. CDR3 sequence: CASSVGRYNEQFF. The CDR3 nucleotides read TGTGCCAGCAGTGTCGGGAGATACAATGAGCAGTTCTTC.

The chain combines TRBV4-1 with TRBJ2-2, with 7 bases identical to TRBD1. The trim removed 3 bases at V and 1 base at J, leaving 5 bases unmatched. The CDR3 covers 16 residues. Germline lookup yields CDR1 MGHRA and CDR2 YSYEKL. The CDR3 reads CASSHLRTGNTGELFF. The CDR3 DNA sequence: TGCGCCAGCAGCCACCTTAGGACAGGGAACACCGGGGAGCTGTTTTTT.

The chain carries TRBV27 and TRBJ2-2; 7 bases match TRBD1. In germline, CDR1 is MNHEY, CDR2 SMNVEV (reference sequence). The CDR3 covers 15 residues. V gave up 8 bases and J gave up 3 bases; unmatched junction bases: 9. This CDR3 is CASGRGTGDTGELFF. The CDR3 DNA is TGTGCCAGCGGCCGAGGAACAGGGGACACCGGGGAGCTGTTTTTT.